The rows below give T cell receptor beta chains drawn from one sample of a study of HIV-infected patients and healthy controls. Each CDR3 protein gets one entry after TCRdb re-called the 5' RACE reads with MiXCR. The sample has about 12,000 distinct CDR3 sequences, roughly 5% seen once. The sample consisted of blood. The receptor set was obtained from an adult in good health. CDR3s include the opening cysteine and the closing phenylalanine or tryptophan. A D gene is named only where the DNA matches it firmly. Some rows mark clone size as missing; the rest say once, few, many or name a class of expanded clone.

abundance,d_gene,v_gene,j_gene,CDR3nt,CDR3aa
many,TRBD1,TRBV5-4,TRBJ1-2,TGTGCCAGCAACACCCGGGACAGTCCACCCACCTTC,CASNTRDSPPTF
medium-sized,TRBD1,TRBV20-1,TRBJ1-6,TGCAGTGCTAGGCCTCCAAAGGGGGCTCAAACTTCACCCCTCCACTTT,CSARPPKGAQTSPLHF
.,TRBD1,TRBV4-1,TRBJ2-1,TGCGCCAGCAGCCAAGGGACAGGGGCCTTTTACAATGAGCAGTTCTTC,CASSQGTGAFYNEQFF
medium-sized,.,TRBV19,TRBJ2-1,TGTGCCAGTAGTATAGGAGGCTATAGCTCCTACAATGAGCAGTTCTTC,CASSIGGYSSYNEQFF
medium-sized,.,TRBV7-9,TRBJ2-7,TGTGCCAGCAGCTTAGGTGTAGGGAGCAGGTACGAGCAGTACTTC,CASSLGVGSRYEQYF
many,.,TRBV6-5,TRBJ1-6,TGTGCCAGCAAAGGGTGGCCAGGGGATGGTTCACCCCTCCACTTT,CASKGWPGDGSPLHF
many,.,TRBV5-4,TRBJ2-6,TGTGCCAGCAGCTTGGATCCCCACTCTGGGGCCAACGTCCTGACTTTC,CASSLDPHSGANVLTF
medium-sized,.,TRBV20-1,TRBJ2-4,TGCAGTGCCCGAGGACTTATTTCTACAAACATTCAGTACTTC,CSARGLISTNIQYF
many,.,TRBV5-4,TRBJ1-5,TGTGCCAGCAGCCTGAGTCCATTTAGCAATCAGCCCCAGCATTTT,CASSLSPFSNQPQHF
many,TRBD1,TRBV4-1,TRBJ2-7,TGCGCCAGCAGCCAAGGACAGGGGCTCGGGAACGAGCAGTACTTC,CASSQGQGLGNEQYF